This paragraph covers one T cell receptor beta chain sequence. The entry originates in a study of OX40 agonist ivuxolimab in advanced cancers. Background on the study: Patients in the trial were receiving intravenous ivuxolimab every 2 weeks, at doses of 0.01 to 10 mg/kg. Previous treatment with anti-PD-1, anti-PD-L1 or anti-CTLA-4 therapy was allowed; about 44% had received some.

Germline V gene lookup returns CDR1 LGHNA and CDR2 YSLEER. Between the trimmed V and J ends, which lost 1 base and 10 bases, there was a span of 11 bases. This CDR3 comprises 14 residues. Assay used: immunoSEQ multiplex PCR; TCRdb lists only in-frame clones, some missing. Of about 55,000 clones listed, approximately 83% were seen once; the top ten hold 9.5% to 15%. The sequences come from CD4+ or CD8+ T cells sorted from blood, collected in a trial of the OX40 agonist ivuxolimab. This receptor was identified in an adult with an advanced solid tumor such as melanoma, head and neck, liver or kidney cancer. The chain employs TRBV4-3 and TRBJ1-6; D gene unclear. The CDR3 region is CASSQVGVGSPLHF. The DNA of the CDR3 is TGCGCCAGCAGCCAAGTCGGGGTGGGATCACCCCTCCACTTT.